A selection of T cell receptor beta chains follows, all from one sample in a study of beta chain features in type 1 diabetes. Sequencing was performed with immunoSEQ multiplex PCR; in TCRdb, only in-frame clones are kept and a portion is missing. The table lists 240,000 or so clones, around 65% of them singletons. Sequenced input: naive CD4+ T cells from blood. The receptors were sampled from a young man in good health. The CDR3 runs from the conserved cysteine through the conserved F or W. The D gene is left open where the match is weak. Size values are once, few and many counts, or a class for expanded clones, and some rows have none.

V gene: TRBV6-6
D gene: .
CDR3 length: 12
clone size: few
J gene: TRBJ2-6
CDR3 DNA: TGTGCCAGCAATACTGGGGCCAACGTCCTGACTTTC
CDR3 protein: CASNTGANVLTF

V gene: TRBV9
D gene: .
CDR3 length: 14
clone size: .
J gene: TRBJ1-2
CDR3 DNA: TGTGCCAGCAGCGTAGCGCCTGACTACTATGGCTACACCTTC
CDR3 protein: CASSVAPDYYGYTF

V gene: TRBV30
D gene: .
CDR3 length: 13
clone size: .
J gene: TRBJ1-2
CDR3 DNA: TGTGCCTGGAGTCCACAAAGAGACTATGGCTACACCTTC
CDR3 protein: CAWSPQRDYGYTF

V gene: TRBV7-9
D gene: .
CDR3 length: 14
clone size: few
J gene: TRBJ2-5
CDR3 DNA: TGTGCCAGCAGCCGTGGGACACCTCAAGAGACCCAGTACTTC
CDR3 protein: CASSRGTPQETQYF

V gene: TRBV29-1
D gene: .
CDR3 length: 12
clone size: .
J gene: TRBJ1-2
CDR3 DNA: TGCAGCGTCGGGGACGGAGACTATGGCTACACCTTC
CDR3 protein: CSVGDGDYGYTF

V gene: TRBV29-1
D gene: .
CDR3 length: 14
clone size: .
J gene: TRBJ2-5
CDR3 DNA: TGCAGCGTTGAAAGGAGGACCACTGAAGAGACCCAGTACTTC
CDR3 protein: CSVERRTTEETQYF

V gene: TRBV14
D gene: .
CDR3 length: 17
clone size: few
J gene: TRBJ2-6
CDR3 DNA: TGTGCCAGCAGCCAAACCCGCCCCGGCTCTGGGGCCAACGTCCTGACTTTC
CDR3 protein: CASSQTRPGSGANVLTF

V gene: TRBV10-3
D gene: TRBD2
CDR3 length: 15
clone size: .
J gene: TRBJ2-5
CDR3 DNA: TGTGCCACCGGGACTAGCGGGAGGGCCGGGGAGACCCAGTACTTC
CDR3 protein: CATGTSGRAGETQYF

V gene: TRBV7-9
D gene: .
CDR3 length: 16
clone size: few
J gene: TRBJ2-1
CDR3 DNA: TGTGCCAGCAGCTCGACCCGGGACTTCTCCTACAATGAGCAGTTCTTC
CDR3 protein: CASSSTRDFSYNEQFF

V gene: TRBV29-1
D gene: .
CDR3 length: 14
clone size: few
J gene: TRBJ2-5
CDR3 DNA: TGCAGCGTCCCACTCGGTGGTCTGATGGAGACCCAGTACTTC
CDR3 protein: CSVPLGGLMETQYF

V gene: TRBV29-1
D gene: .
CDR3 length: 16
clone size: .
J gene: TRBJ2-1
CDR3 DNA: TGCAGCGTTGAAGATCTTGTGACTAGAGCCTACAATGAGCAGTTCTTC
CDR3 protein: CSVEDLVTRAYNEQFF

V gene: TRBV29-1
D gene: .
CDR3 length: 11
clone size: .
J gene: TRBJ2-1
CDR3 DNA: TGCAGCGTTGGTGATGGCGTTGAGCAGTTCTTC
CDR3 protein: CSVGDGVEQFF

V gene: TRBV9
D gene: .
CDR3 length: 15
clone size: .
J gene: TRBJ1-4
CDR3 DNA: TGTGCCAGCAGCCCCCTCATGTCGTTGAATGAAAAACTGTTTTTT
CDR3 protein: CASSPLMSLNEKLFF

V gene: TRBV30
D gene: .
CDR3 length: 11
clone size: few
J gene: TRBJ2-1
CDR3 DNA: TGTGCCTGGAAGGTTATGAATGAGCAGTTCTTC
CDR3 protein: CAWKVMNEQFF

V gene: TRBV7-2
D gene: .
CDR3 length: 15
clone size: .
J gene: TRBJ2-5
CDR3 DNA: TGTGCCAGCAGCTTAGCGGGCAGGGCCCAAGAGACCCAGTACTTC
CDR3 protein: CASSLAGRAQETQYF

V gene: TRBV21-1
D gene: .
CDR3 length: 15
clone size: few
J gene: TRBJ2-1
CDR3 DNA: TGTGCCAGCAGCACGGGACTAGAGGCCTACAATGAGCAGTTCTTC
CDR3 protein: CASSTGLEAYNEQFF

V gene: TRBV29-1
D gene: .
CDR3 length: 14
clone size: .
J gene: TRBJ1-3
CDR3 DNA: TGCAGTTTTTCCCCAACGGGTGCTGGAAACACCATATATTTT
CDR3 protein: CSFSPTGAGNTIYF

V gene: TRBV2
D gene: .
CDR3 length: 11
clone size: .
J gene: TRBJ2-7
CDR3 DNA: TGTGCCAGCAGCTACACCTTGGAGCAGTACTTC
CDR3 protein: CASSYTLEQYF

V gene: TRBV30
D gene: .
CDR3 length: 12
clone size: few
J gene: TRBJ2-7
CDR3 DNA: TGTGCCTGGAGTGTTATGGGCTACGAGCAGTACTTC
CDR3 protein: CAWSVMGYEQYF

V gene: TRBV4-3
D gene: .
CDR3 length: 13
clone size: few
J gene: TRBJ2-3
CDR3 DNA: TGCGCCAGCAGCCAAGATCAGCCAGATACGCAGTATTTT
CDR3 protein: CASSQDQPDTQYF

V gene: TRBV10-3
D gene: .
CDR3 length: 15
clone size: .
J gene: TRBJ2-3
CDR3 DNA: TGTGCCATCAGTGAATCAACAGGGAGCACAGATACGCAGTATTTT
CDR3 protein: CAISESTGSTDTQYF

V gene: TRBV29-1
D gene: TRBD1
CDR3 length: 16
clone size: .
J gene: TRBJ1-3
CDR3 DNA: TGCAGCGTCTCAACCGGGACAGGGATCTCTGGAAACACCATATATTTT
CDR3 protein: CSVSTGTGISGNTIYF

V gene: TRBV23-1
D gene: .
CDR3 length: 12
clone size: few
J gene: TRBJ2-4
CDR3 DNA: TGCGCCAGCATCCCCATCAAAAACATTCAGTACTTC
CDR3 protein: CASIPIKNIQYF

V gene: TRBV7-9
D gene: .
CDR3 length: 14
clone size: .
J gene: TRBJ2-5
CDR3 DNA: TGTGCCAGCAGCCCATCTTCGAGGGGGGAGACCCAGTACTTC
CDR3 protein: CASSPSSRGETQYF

V gene: TRBV30
D gene: .
CDR3 length: 13
clone size: few
J gene: TRBJ1-1
CDR3 DNA: TGTGCCTGGAGTGGAAGGGGCGGCACTGAAGCTTTCTTT
CDR3 protein: CAWSGRGGTEAFF

V gene: TRBV9
D gene: .
CDR3 length: 14
clone size: .
J gene: TRBJ1-5
CDR3 DNA: TGTGCCAGCAGCAGCAACAGGGATGAGCAGCCCCAGCATTTT
CDR3 protein: CASSSNRDEQPQHF

V gene: TRBV30
D gene: .
CDR3 length: 14
clone size: .
J gene: TRBJ2-5
CDR3 DNA: TGTGCCTGGAGTACCGGGACATTTGGGGAGACCCAGTACTTC
CDR3 protein: CAWSTGTFGETQYF

V gene: TRBV30
D gene: .
CDR3 length: 13
clone size: .
J gene: TRBJ1-5
CDR3 DNA: TGTGCCTGGTCCACAGGGCCCAATCAGCCCCAGCATTTT
CDR3 protein: CAWSTGPNQPQHF

V gene: TRBV30
D gene: .
CDR3 length: 13
clone size: .
J gene: TRBJ2-3
CDR3 DNA: TGTGCCTGGAGGGTGGAGGGCTTAGATACGCAGTATTTT
CDR3 protein: CAWRVEGLDTQYF

V gene: TRBV30
D gene: .
CDR3 length: 12
clone size: few
J gene: TRBJ2-2
CDR3 DNA: TGTGCCTGGGCTCAGGGGACCGGGGAGCTGTTTTTT
CDR3 protein: CAWAQGTGELFF

V gene: TRBV10-3
D gene: TRBD1
CDR3 length: 13
clone size: .
J gene: TRBJ1-2
CDR3 DNA: TGTGCCATCAGGCAGGGGGAGGGATATGGCTACACCTTC
CDR3 protein: CAIRQGEGYGYTF

V gene: TRBV7-6
D gene: .
CDR3 length: 15
clone size: .
J gene: TRBJ2-3
CDR3 DNA: TGTGCCAGCAGTTCTCAGGGTCTCGGCACAGATACGCAGTATTTT
CDR3 protein: CASSSQGLGTDTQYF

V gene: TRBV30
D gene: TRBD2
CDR3 length: 15
clone size: once
J gene: TRBJ2-5
CDR3 DNA: TGTGCCTGGAAAGTGGGACTAGCGGCCCAAGAGACCCAGTACTTC
CDR3 protein: CAWKVGLAAQETQYF

V gene: TRBV29-1
D gene: TRBD1
CDR3 length: 12
clone size: .
J gene: TRBJ1-3
CDR3 DNA: TGCAGCGTTGTACAGGGGGGAAACACCATATATTTT
CDR3 protein: CSVVQGGNTIYF

V gene: TRBV14
D gene: .
CDR3 length: 11
clone size: .
J gene: TRBJ2-3
CDR3 DNA: TGTGCCAGCAGCAGTAGGGATACGCAGTATTTT
CDR3 protein: CASSSRDTQYF

V gene: TRBV27
D gene: .
CDR3 length: 16
clone size: .
J gene: TRBJ2-7
CDR3 DNA: TGTGCCAGCAGTTTTTTCGCCCCGGGGCAGGGGTACGAGCAGTACTTC
CDR3 protein: CASSFFAPGQGYEQYF

V gene: TRBV29-1
D gene: .
CDR3 length: 11
clone size: .
J gene: TRBJ2-7
CDR3 DNA: TGCAGCGTTCGTGAGCTCTACGAGCAGTACTTC
CDR3 protein: CSVRELYEQYF

V gene: TRBV29-1
D gene: TRBD2
CDR3 length: 11
clone size: .
J gene: TRBJ2-5
CDR3 DNA: TGCACCATTGTACTTAGCGGGATCCAGTACTTC
CDR3 protein: CTIVLSGIQYF

V gene: TRBV9
D gene: .
CDR3 length: 13
clone size: few
J gene: TRBJ2-1
CDR3 DNA: TGTGCCAGCAGCGTAGCTTATCGTAATGAGCAGTTCTTC
CDR3 protein: CASSVAYRNEQFF

V gene: TRBV29-1
D gene: .
CDR3 length: 12
clone size: .
J gene: TRBJ1-2
CDR3 DNA: TGCAGCGTTGTTCGGGGTTTTGGTGGCTACACCTTC
CDR3 protein: CSVVRGFGGYTF

V gene: TRBV7-9
D gene: TRBD2
CDR3 length: 18
clone size: .
J gene: TRBJ2-1
CDR3 DNA: TGTGCCAGCAGCCCCACGGGACTAGCGGGAGGAAGAGGCAATGAGCAGTTCTTC
CDR3 protein: CASSPTGLAGGRGNEQFF

V gene: TRBV25-1
D gene: .
CDR3 length: 11
clone size: .
J gene: TRBJ2-1
CDR3 DNA: TGTGCCAGCAGTGAAGTGGCCGGGCTGTTCTTC
CDR3 protein: CASSEVAGLFF